This T cell receptor (beta chain) was identified in a study of cytomegalovirus exposure and HLA in healthy donors. Background on the study: From donors who were HLA-typed, an early data release held about 85 million unique TCRs.

Amplification used 60 Vbeta primers and 13 Jbeta primers. TCRdb's copy holds only in-frame clones and misses some; the assay was immunoSEQ multiplex PCR. The sample contains fewer than 200,000 clones, over 60% of which appear only once. Study-wide points: Later on, a genetic analysis was performed. It linked a missense variant in DCLRE1C with V- and J-gene trimming of TCR beta.

The CDR3 is made up of 16 amino acids, end residues included. Details on this clone: Antigen specificity is unknown. The limits of the CDR3 on the DNA are not certain, so only TCRdb's listed CDR3 is given.

Participants comprised healthy donors of bone marrow. Material for sequencing was PBMCs. The chain links TRBV21-1 to TRBJ1-5; no DNA check was done on the table's D call, TRBD1. TRBV21-1 is assigned pseudogene status. The source is a girl aged 10 to 17 in good health and CMV-seronegative. This CDR3 is CASSSWGQGSNQPQHF.